This T cell receptor beta chain was recorded in a study of blood T cell repertoires in COVID-19. Looking at the study overall: Acute and convalescent COVID-19 samples came from the United States, Italy and Spain. From T cells, B-cell-depleted T cells, or PBMCs came the material, which was cDNA or gDNA.

Original data processing: Amplification of reference gene primers provided the estimated nucleated cell counts. Using immunoSEQ multiplex PCR, the repertoire was profiled, and TCRdb retains in-frame clones only, with some absent. V, J and clone size were drawn from that table, and D and trimming were deduced from the DNA. The top ten clones hold under 5% of a sample with about 110,000 clones, under 85% of them seen once. The CDR3 covers 12 residues. Germline-derived CDR1 and CDR2 are SNHLY and FYNNEI. V lost 6 bases, J lost 4 bases, and 10 bases lay in between. The V and J genes are TRBV2 and TRBJ2-7, with a weak D call TRBD1 (5 bases). The receptor's source is a woman in her seventies with acute or convalescent COVID-19. The sequenced sample consisted of peripheral blood. The CDR3 coding sequence is TGTGCCAGCAGGCCCTCAGGGTACGAGCAGTACTTC. Its protein product is CASRPSGYEQYF. Using reference TRBV2 and TRBJ2-7 for the parts outside the CDR3, the full variable domain is EPEVTQTPSHQVTQMGQEVILRCVPISNHLYFYWYRQILGQKVEFLVSFYNNEISEKSEIFDDQFSVERPDGSNFTLKIRSTKLEDSAMYFCASRPSGYEQYFGPGTRLTVT.